This record looks at one T cell receptor (beta chain) sequence and its context. The data are from a study of blood T cell repertoires in COVID-19. The wider study: The United States, Italy and Spain supplied acute and convalescent COVID-19 samples. Sources were T cells, B-cell-depleted T cells, or PBMCs; the material itself was cDNA or gDNA.

The V and J ends lost 3 bases and 5 bases respectively, with 4 bases between them. Germline V gene sequence: CDR1 MNHNY, CDR2 SVGAGI (reference sequence). The CDR3 length is 11 residues. Authors' data handling: Amplifying reference gene primers gave estimates of nucleated cell counts. The assay was immunoSEQ multiplex PCR, and TCRdb's table has in-frame clones only and misses some. V and J calls and clone size follow that table, whereas D and trimming were derived from the DNA. The sample includes roughly 180,000 clones, 80% to 85% of them seen just once. This TCR was sampled from a woman aged 30 to 39 with acute or convalescent COVID-19. Source material: peripheral blood. The rearrangement joins TRBV6-6 to TRBJ2-5; D not certain. The CDR3 DNA reads TGTGCCAGCAGTTATCTTGAGACCCAGTACTTC. As protein: CASSYLETQYF.